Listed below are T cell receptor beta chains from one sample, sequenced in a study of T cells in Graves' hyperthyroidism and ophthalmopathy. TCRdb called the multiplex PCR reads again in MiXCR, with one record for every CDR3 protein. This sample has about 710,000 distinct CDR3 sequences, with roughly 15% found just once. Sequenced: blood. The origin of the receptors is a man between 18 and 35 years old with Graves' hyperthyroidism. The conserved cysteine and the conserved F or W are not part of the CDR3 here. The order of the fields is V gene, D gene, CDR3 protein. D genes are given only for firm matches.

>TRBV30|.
ASTPGPNTDTQY
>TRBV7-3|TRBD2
ASSIRGTSGGTGELF
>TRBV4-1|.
ASTSAPVGAYGYT
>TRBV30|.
AWRTPDMRKGGTEAF
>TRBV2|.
ASRGRDNLNTEAF
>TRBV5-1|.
ASAFREMNTEAF
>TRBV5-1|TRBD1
ASSSPTGTGAYEQY
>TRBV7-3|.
ASSLRKSGNT
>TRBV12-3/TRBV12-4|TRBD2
ASSLALGLAGAHEQY
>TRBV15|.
ATSLTRDQETQY
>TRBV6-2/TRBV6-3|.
ASRPGRRIDEQY
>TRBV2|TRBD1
ASSTGANYGYT
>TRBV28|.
VSSSPRQGGIYEQY